The 14 T cell receptor beta chains listed next were all sequenced from one sample in a study of OX40 agonist ivuxolimab in advanced cancers. Clones were sequenced by immunoSEQ multiplex PCR, and TCRdb holds only the in-frame ones, with some missing. The sample carries about 110,000 clones, approximately 90% recorded once. The material sequenced was CD4+ or CD8+ T cells sorted from blood, taken in a trial of the OX40 agonist ivuxolimab. These receptors all come from an adult with an advanced solid tumor such as melanoma, head and neck, liver or kidney cancer.

This clone was detected a few times. CDR3: CASSRTGLAGEKLFF. Here the CDR3 DNA reads TGTGCCAGCAGCCGGACAGGGTTGGCTGGTGAAAAACTGTTTTTT. The chain uses TRBV7-2 and TRBJ1-4; 8 bases map to TRBD1. The J segment lost 7 bases and the V segment lost 5 bases, leaving 9 bases of the junction unmatched. CDR1 is SGHTA and CDR2 is FQGNSA in the germline V gene. CDR3 length: 15 residues. The full variable domain, its missing parts supplied by reference TRBV7-2 and TRBJ1-4, is GAGVSQSPSNKVTEKGKDVELRCDPISGHTALYWYRQSLGQGLEFLIYFQGNSAPDKSGLPSDRFSAERTGGSVSTLTIQRTQQEDSAVYLCASSRTGLAGEKLFFGSGTQLSVL.

The rearrangement joins TRBV4-2 to TRBJ1-6, with D hard to call. The CDR3 totals 18 residues. Germline V gene lookup returns CDR1 LGHNA and CDR2 YNFKEQ. V was trimmed by 1 base and J by 0 bases, leaving 13 bases between them. This CDR3 reads CASSQGSDTSSYNSPLHF. The CDR3 nucleotides read TGTGCCAGCAGCCAAGGGAGTGATACTAGCTCCTATAATTCACCCCTCCACTTT.

The chain employs TRBV30 and TRBJ1-4; 9 bases are a match to TRBD1. Germline-derived CDR1 and CDR2 are GTSNPN and SVGIG (reference sequence). The CDR3 loop spans 15 amino acids. V trimming: 6 bases; J trimming: 6 bases; junction bases outside the gene matches: 11. DNA of the CDR3: TGTGCCTGTACCCTCGGGGGGACAGGGCATGAAAAACTGTTTTTT. Translation: CACTLGGTGHEKLFF.

The chain employs TRBV7-6 and TRBJ1-2, with D possibly matching TRBD1 (6 bases). Germline CDR1 SGHVS, CDR2 FNYEAQ. V lost 6 bases, J lost 8 bases, and 16 bases lay in between. This CDR3 region has 13 residues. CDR3: CASSPQGRVGYTF. The CDR3 nucleotides read TGTGCCAGCAGTCCTCAGGGGAGGGTCGGCTACACCTTC.

This chain connects TRBV4-2 to TRBJ1-4, with a possible D match to TRBD1 (5 bases). The germline gives CDR1 LGHNA, CDR2 YNFKEQ. The CDR3 extends over 13 amino acids. The germline V and J ends were trimmed by 0 bases and 8 bases, with 7 bases remaining between them. This CDR3 is CASSQDWGEKLFF. CDR3 coding DNA: TGTGCCAGCAGCCAAGATTGGGGCGAAAAACTGTTTTTT.

V and J are TRBV27 and TRBJ2-3, with D perhaps given as TRBD1 or TRBD2 (6 bases each). The germline V gene encodes CDR1 MNHEY and CDR2 SMNVEV (reference sequence). There are 14 residues in the CDR3. V lost 3 bases and J 3 bases, leaving 10 bases between the germline ends. CDR3 residues: CASSFWGATDTQYF. The CDR3 DNA follows: TGTGCCAGCAGTTTTTGGGGGGCGACAGATACGCAGTATTTT.

The V and J genes are TRBV28 and TRBJ2-1; no reliable D call. The germline V and J ends were trimmed by 4 bases and 6 bases, with 10 bases remaining between them. Germline assignment: CDR1 MDHEN and CDR2 SYDVKM. The CDR3 runs to 13 residues. The CDR3: CASSSRFFNEQFF. The CDR3 nucleotides are TGTGCCAGCAGTTCCCGCTTTTTCAATGAGCAGTTCTTC.

V is TRBV10-2 and J is TRBJ2-3; D is unresolved. The V end lost 3 bases, the J end lost 11 bases, and 18 bases lay between the germline ends. Germline V gives CDR1 WSHSY, CDR2 SAAADI. The CDR3 extends over 14 amino acids. CDR3 region: CASSDQQTSQGQYF. DNA for the CDR3: TGCGCCAGCAGTGACCAACAGACTTCCCAAGGGCAGTATTTT.

V and J are TRBV15 and TRBJ2-6; 8 nucleotides agree with TRBD1. This CDR3 has 18 residues. The V gene end was trimmed by 1 base and the J gene end by 3 bases; junction bases not matched to a gene: 8. Germline CDR1 and CDR2: LNHNV and YYDKDF (reference sequence). The chain's CDR3 is CATSRGDRGGSGANVLTF. CDR3 DNA sequence: TGTGCCACCAGCAGAGGAGACAGGGGAGGTAGTGGGGCCAACGTCCTGACTTTC.

This chain joins TRBV9 and TRBJ1-1; D is ambiguous. This CDR3 comprises 13 residues. The V end lost 0 bases, the J end lost 6 bases, and 9 bases lay between the germline ends. Germline-derived CDR1 and CDR2 are SGDLS and YYNGEE. This chain's CDR3 is CASSVGLNPEAFF. Here the CDR3 DNA reads TGTGCCAGCAGCGTAGGCCTAAACCCTGAAGCTTTCTTT.

The chain has TRBV4-3 and TRBJ2-7, with D maybe TRBD1 (6 bases). Germline-derived CDR1 and CDR2 are LGHNA and YSLEER. V was trimmed by 5 bases and J by 7 bases, leaving 18 bases between them. The CDR3 contains 14 residues. The CDR3 reads CASSYEHHDREQYF. In DNA form, the CDR3 reads TGCGCCAGCAGCTACGAGCATCATGACAGGGAGCAGTACTTC.

The V call is TRBV14, the J call TRBJ2-1; no clear D. The CDR3 has 16 amino acids. Germline-derived CDR1 and CDR2 are SGHDN and FVKESK. Trimming removed 1 base at V and 0 bases at J, with 10 bases between. CDR3: CASSQVIGHSYNEQFF. CDR3 in DNA: TGTGCCAGCAGCCAAGTGATCGGTCACTCCTACAATGAGCAGTTCTTC.

The gene calls are TRBV19 and TRBJ2-7; either TRBD1 or TRBD2 may supply D (5 bases each). The V gene's germline CDR1 is LNHDA and CDR2 SQIVND (reference sequence). The germline V and J ends were trimmed by 3 bases and 1 base, with 10 bases remaining between them. The CDR3 has 14 residues. The CDR3 sequence is CASSIAGGSYEQYF. The CDR3 DNA reads as TGTGCCAGTAGTATCGCTGGGGGTTCCTACGAGCAGTACTTC.

This clone was seen a single time. The rearrangement joins TRBV4-3 to TRBJ1-1; D gene ambiguous. Trimming removed 0 bases at V and 2 bases at J, with 10 bases between. Per germline, CDR1 LGHNA and CDR2 YSLEER. The CDR3 sequence is 15 residues long. The chain's CDR3 is CASSQDLGLNTEAFF. In DNA, the CDR3 is TGCGCCAGCAGCCAAGATCTTGGGCTTAACACTGAAGCTTTCTTT.